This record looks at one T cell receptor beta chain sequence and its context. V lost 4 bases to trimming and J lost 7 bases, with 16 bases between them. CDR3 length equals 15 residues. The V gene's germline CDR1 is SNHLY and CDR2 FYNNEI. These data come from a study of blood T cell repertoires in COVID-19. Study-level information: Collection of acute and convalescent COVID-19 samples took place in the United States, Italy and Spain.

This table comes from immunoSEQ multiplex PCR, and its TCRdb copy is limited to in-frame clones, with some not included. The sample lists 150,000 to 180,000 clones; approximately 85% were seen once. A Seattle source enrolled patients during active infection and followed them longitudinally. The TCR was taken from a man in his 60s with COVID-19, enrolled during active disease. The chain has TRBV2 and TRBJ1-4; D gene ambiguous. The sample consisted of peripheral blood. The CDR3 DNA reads TGTGCCAGCAGTGGCCCGGGCTCCCTAGCTGAAAAACTGTTTTTT. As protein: CASSGPGSLAEKLFF. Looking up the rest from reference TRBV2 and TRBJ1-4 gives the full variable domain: EPEVTQTPSHQVTQMGQEVILRCVPISNHLYFYWYRQILGQKVEFLVSFYNNEISEKSEIFDDQFSVERPDGSNFTLKIRSTKLEDSAMYFCASSGPGSLAEKLFFGSGTQLSVL.